The 3 T cell receptor beta chains given below trace back to one sample, sequenced in a study of human T cells and chemical hapten exposure. As to time point: patch test 2, 6 weeks after DPC sensitization. Described treatment: therapeutic diphenylcyclopropenone sensitization with weekly scalp DPC. TCRdb reanalysed the RACE reads using MiXCR and keeps one entry per CDR3 protein. The repertoire holds 25,000 to 30,000 distinct CDR3 sequences, over 9% seen once, with approximately 6.9% in the top ten. The source material was whole blood, sampled in connection with sensitization to the hapten diphenylcyclopropenone (DPC). The receptors here all came from a man aged 25-45 years with alopecia areata. Some clones in this sample may be carry-over from other donors' samples.

The V and J genes are TRBV11-2 and TRBJ1-4, with a possible D match to TRBD1 (5 bases). Trimming took 5 bases from V and 8 from J, leaving 18 bases between them. CDR3 size: 15 residues. Germline values: CDR1 SGHAT, CDR2 FQNNGV. CDR3 sequence (DNA): TGTGCCAGCAGCCAATTCGAGGGGAGGAGCGAAAAACTGTTTTTT. Protein product: CASSQFEGRSEKLFF.

The table lists this clonotype with a few counts. The genes are TRBV29-1 and TRBJ2-7, with TRBD2 matching over 10 bases. Per the germline V gene, CDR1 is SQVTM and CDR2 is ANQGSEA. The CDR3 loop spans 13 amino acids. V was pared by 6 bases and J by 3 bases, with 5 bases of the junction left unmatched. CDR3 loop: CSVRASGSYEQYF. CDR3 nucleotide sequence: TGCAGCGTCCGGGCTAGCGGGAGCTACGAGCAGTACTTC.

This clonotype was counted at least ten times. The chain combines TRBV7-2 with TRBJ1-5, with D hard to call. Per the germline V gene, CDR1 is SGHTA and CDR2 is FQGNSA. Trimming shortened V by 5 bases and J by 5 bases, and 10 bases separated the two germline ends. The CDR3 contains 13 residues. The CDR3: CASSPQRDQPQHF. As DNA, the CDR3 is TGTGCCAGCAGCCCCCAGAGAGATCAGCCCCAGCATTTT.